Shown below are 3 T cell receptor beta chains from a single sample sequenced in a study of blood T cell repertoires in COVID-19. Sequencing used immunoSEQ multiplex PCR; TCRdb keeps in-frame clones, though not all of them. The sample has nearly 300,000 clones; approximately 89% are singletons. Material for sequencing was peripheral blood. Receptors originate from a woman in her 30s who had recovered from COVID-19.

The table lists this clone with a count of one. V and J are TRBV19 and TRBJ2-5; 8 bases line up with TRBD2. V lost 3 bases, J lost 1 base, and 4 bases stayed unmatched. The CDR3 spans 15 residues. Germline CDR1 reads LNHDA; CDR2 reads SQIVND (reference sequence). CDR3 coding DNA: TGTGCCAGTAGTATCGGGGGGGCTTTCCAAGAGACCCAGTACTTC. Amino acids: CASSIGGAFQETQYF.

The rearrangement joins TRBV6-4 to TRBJ2-1; TRBD1 matches at 7 bases. The CDR3 totals 15 residues. CDR1 and CDR2 from the germline V gene are MRHNA and SNTAGT. J lost 2 bases, V lost 6 bases, and 7 bases had no gene match. CDR3 sequence (DNA): TGTGCCAGCAGCCCCGAGAGGGGGCCCTACAATGAGCAGTTCTTC. This sequence encodes CASSPERGPYNEQFF.

The table lists this clone with a count of one. The J gene is TRBJ2-3, the V gene TRBV5-1; D is perhaps TRBD2 (6 bases). The CDR3 totals 16 residues. The germline V gene has CDR1 SGHRS and CDR2 YFSETQ. The V gene lost 0 bases and the J gene lost 5 bases, with 16 bases spanning the gap. The CDR3 bases are TGCGCCAGCAGCTTGGGCTGGGGGACTCGTCAAGATACGCAGTATTTT. This sequence encodes CASSLGWGTRQDTQYF.